These T cell receptor beta chains were read from a single sample in a study of OX40 agonist ivuxolimab in advanced cancers. Profiled with immunoSEQ multiplex PCR; TCRdb holds only in-frame clones, not every one. The table includes 70,000 to 95,000 clones, more than 90% detected once. Sequencing was performed on CD4+ or CD8+ T cells sorted from blood, taken in a trial of the OX40 agonist ivuxolimab. The receptor source for this set is an adult with an advanced solid tumor such as melanoma, head and neck, liver or kidney cancer. The CDR3 runs from the conserved cysteine through the conserved F or W. The D gene is left open where the match is weak. Size is omitted from some rows. Given values are once, few, many or a class for expanded clones.

.	.	TRBJ2-7	TRBV28	CASSLTGTYEQYF	TGTGCCAGCAGTTTAACGGGAACCTACGAGCAGTACTTC
TRBD2	.	TRBJ2-3	TRBV7-2	CASSLGLASDTQYF	TGTGCCAGCAGCTTGGGACTAGCCTCAGATACGCAGTATTTT
.	.	TRBJ2-7	TRBV19	CASSMPRDEQYF	TGTGCCAGTAGTATGCCCAGGGACGAGCAGTACTTC
.	.	TRBJ2-2	TRBV19	CASNQGLGELFF	TGTGCCAGTAACCAGGGGCTCGGGGAGCTGTTTTTT
.	.	TRBJ1-3	TRBV28	CASSLGRVSGNTIYF	TGTGCCAGCAGTTTAGGGCGAGTCTCTGGAAACACCATATATTTT
TRBD1	.	TRBJ1-5	TRBV30	CAWTSGTGGNQPQHF	TGTGCCTGGACTTCCGGGACAGGGGGCAATCAGCCCCAGCATTTT
.	.	TRBJ2-3	TRBV4-2	CASSQGEAGPDTQYF	TGTGCCAGCAGCCAAGGGGAGGCTGGGCCAGATACGCAGTATTTT
.	.	TRBJ2-5	TRBV5-8	CASSLEGGSQETQYF	TGTGCCAGCAGCTTGGAGGGGGGATCCCAAGAGACCCAGTACTTC
TRBD2	.	TRBJ2-7	TRBV18	CASSPGLAGFYEQYF	TGTGCCAGCTCACCAGGACTAGCGGGCTTCTACGAGCAGTACTTC
TRBD2	.	TRBJ2-3	TRBV29-1	CSVAGLAGGPDTQYF	TGCAGCGTTGCAGGACTAGCGGGAGGGCCAGATACGCAGTATTTT
TRBD2	.	TRBJ2-7	TRBV7-2	CASSPVPAGGYEQYF	TGTGCCAGCAGCCCCGTGCCTGCGGGAGGCTACGAGCAGTACTTC
.	.	TRBJ1-2	TRBV19	CASSPGATGSGYTF	TGTGCCAGTAGCCCCGGGGCCACCGGAAGTGGCTACACCTTC
.	.	TRBJ2-7	TRBV30	CAWSKTGYQWEQYF	TGTGCCTGGAGCAAGACAGGTTATCAGTGGGAGCAGTACTTC
.	.	TRBJ1-2	TRBV6-4	CASRQIYHPGTSYGYTF	TGTGCCAGCAGACAAATCTACCATCCCGGGACCTCCTATGGCTACACCTTC
.	.	TRBJ2-7	TRBV10-2	CASSPTPGGSPIVRATYEQYF	TGCGCCAGCAGCCCTACCCCGGGGGGCTCTCCCATAGTGCGGGCCACCTACGAGCAGTACTTC
.	.	TRBJ1-1	TRBV10-3	CAITNGKNTEAFF	TGTGCCATCACAAATGGAAAGAACACTGAAGCTTTCTTT
TRBD1	.	TRBJ2-7	TRBV29-1	CSVAASGTALEQYF	TGCAGCGTGGCCGCCTCCGGGACAGCGCTAGAGCAGTACTTC
TRBD2	once	TRBJ2-3	TRBV9	CASSVGTSGKTDTQYF	TGTGCCAGCAGCGTAGGAACGAGCGGGAAGACAGATACGCAGTATTTT
.	.	TRBJ1-1	TRBV28	CASSSPSWDTEAFF	TGTGCCAGCAGTTCTCCCTCGTGGGACACTGAAGCTTTCTTT
.	once	TRBJ2-5	TRBV19	CASSIRAAGLLRETQYF	TGTGCCAGTAGTATCCGAGCGGCGGGCTTATTGAGAGAGACCCAGTACTTC
.	.	TRBJ2-7	TRBV19	CASSRAYEQYF	TGTGCCAGTTCCAGAGCCTACGAGCAGTACTTC
.	.	TRBJ2-5	TRBV7-9	CASSQGRGETQYF	TGTGCCAGCAGCCAGGGACGTGGAGAGACCCAGTACTTC
TRBD2	once	TRBJ2-3	TRBV9	CASSLGLAVSEYTQYF	TGTGCCAGCAGTCTGGGGCTAGCGGTGAGCGAATATACGCAGTATTTT
TRBD1	.	TRBJ1-4	TRBV2	CASSGRGDNFAEKLFF	TGTGCCAGCAGCGGCAGGGGGGACAACTTTGCTGAAAAACTGTTTTTT
TRBD1	.	TRBJ1-5	TRBV6-4	CASSDSHRDSRGQPQHF	TGTGCCAGCAGTGACTCCCACCGGGACAGCCGAGGACAGCCCCAGCATTTT
TRBD2	.	TRBJ2-3	TRBV5-6	CASSPLAGGVWDTQYF	TGTGCCAGCAGTCCACTAGCGGGTGGTGTCTGGGATACGCAGTATTTT
TRBD2	.	TRBJ2-2	TRBV19	CASSSLAANTGELFF	TGTGCCAGTAGTTCACTAGCGGCGAACACCGGGGAGCTGTTTTTT
.	.	TRBJ1-1	TRBV4-1	CASSQDLRTTTEAFF	TGCGCCAGCAGCCAAGATCTGCGGACAACTACTGAAGCTTTCTTT
.	.	TRBJ1-3	TRBV11-2	CASSLDLSGNTIYF	TGTGCCAGCAGCTTAGACCTCTCTGGAAACACCATATATTTT
.	.	TRBJ2-4	TRBV5-1	CASSFSSSGGVNIQYF	TGCGCCAGCAGCTTTTCCTCCAGCGGAGGAGTAAACATTCAGTACTTC
.	.	TRBJ1-1	TRBV19	CASSTLGGSTEAFF	TGTGCCAGTAGTACCCTGGGGGGTTCCACTGAAGCTTTCTTT
TRBD2	.	TRBJ2-5	TRBV4-2	CASSQDGTSGLQETQYF	TGTGCCAGCAGCCAAGATGGTACTAGCGGCCTCCAAGAGACCCAGTACTTC
TRBD1	.	TRBJ2-7	TRBV18	CASSPVRTGLSYEQYF	TGTGCCAGCTCACCTGTCCGGACAGGGCTTTCCTACGAGCAGTACTTC
TRBD1	.	TRBJ2-1	TRBV28	CASNPGTGPGNEQFF	TGTGCCAGCAACCCCGGGACAGGGCCGGGCAATGAGCAGTTCTTC
TRBD1	.	TRBJ1-2	TRBV28	CASSSGDRVYGYTF	TGTGCCAGCAGTTCAGGGGACAGAGTCTATGGCTACACCTTC
.	.	TRBJ1-2	TRBV29-1	CSVAQLRTVEGGYTF	TGCAGCGTTGCCCAACTACGGACGGTCGAGGGAGGCTACACCTTC
TRBD2	.	TRBJ2-1	TRBV5-1	CASSLAGGPAEQFF	TGCGCCAGCAGCTTGGCGGGAGGGCCCGCTGAGCAGTTCTTC
TRBD2	.	TRBJ2-7	TRBV28	CASSAGGGSHEQYF	TGTGCCAGCAGTGCCGGGGGAGGGTCCCACGAGCAGTACTTC
.	.	TRBJ2-7	TRBV30	CAWRRRGSYEQYF	TGTGCCTGGAGGCGGCGGGGCTCCTACGAGCAGTACTTC
TRBD2	.	TRBJ2-3	TRBV5-1	CASSFDGGADTQYF	TGCGCCAGCAGCTTCGACGGGGGGGCAGATACGCAGTATTTT
.	.	TRBJ1-2	TRBV6-1	CASSEASAGGRYTF	TGTGCCAGCAGTGAAGCGTCGGCCGGTGGCCGCTACACCTTC
.	.	TRBJ2-7	TRBV28	CASSISGTYEQYF	TGTGCCAGCAGTATTAGTGGGACCTACGAGCAGTACTTC
.	.	TRBJ2-7	TRBV18	CASSPVDGASYEQYF	TGTGCCAGCTCACCGGTCGACGGAGCCTCCTACGAGCAGTACTTC
.	.	TRBJ1-2	TRBV10-2	CASSVSDYGYTF	TGCGCCAGCAGTGTGTCGGACTATGGCTACACCTTC
TRBD1	.	TRBJ1-4	TRBV28	CASSLTGGSEKLFF	TGTGCCAGCAGTCTAACAGGGGGCAGTGAAAAACTGTTTTTT
TRBD2	.	TRBJ2-3	TRBV10-3	CASLAGAADTQYF	TGTGCCAGTCTAGCGGGAGCCGCAGATACGCAGTATTTT
.	.	TRBJ2-1	TRBV14	CASSDTLAGSLSYNEQFF	TGTGCCAGCAGCGATACACTAGCCGGGAGTCTCTCCTACAATGAGCAGTTCTTC
TRBD1	.	TRBJ1-5	TRBV9	CASSQGQGRQPQHF	TGTGCCAGCAGCCAAGGACAGGGTCGACAGCCCCAGCATTTT
.	.	TRBJ1-3	TRBV13	CASTWTANSGNTIYF	TGTGCCAGCACTTGGACAGCGAACTCTGGAAACACCATATATTTT
TRBD1	.	TRBJ1-2	TRBV6-1	CASSEMGQGAGTF	TGTGCCAGCAGTGAAATGGGACAGGGGGCAGGTACCTTC
TRBD1	.	TRBJ2-7	TRBV7-7	CASSSRDRDSYEQYF	TGTGCTAGCAGCTCCCGGGACAGGGATTCCTACGAGCAGTACTTC
TRBD2	.	TRBJ2-7	TRBV7-2	CASSLVSRLAGGGEQYF	TGTGCCAGCAGCTTAGTCAGTCGACTAGCGGGAGGAGGAGAGCAGTACTTC